Shown below are 5 T cell receptor beta chains from a single sample sequenced in a study of blood T cell repertoires in COVID-19. Data came from immunoSEQ multiplex PCR; TCRdb stores just in-frame clones and leaves some out. Of about 400,000 clones in the sample, around nine tenths were seen once. The sequencing sample was made of PBMCs or T cells enriched from blood (not recorded which). The origin of the receptors is a woman aged 50 to 65 who had recovered from COVID-19.

The table lists this clone with a count of one. The chain links TRBV6-5 to TRBJ1-1; D gene unclear. CDR3 length equals 15 residues. Germline-derived CDR1 and CDR2 are MNHEY and SVGAGI. Deletions cut 0 bases from V and 2 bases from J, with 10 bases between. CDR3 DNA: TGTGCCAGCAGTTACTCAGATGAAGCTAACACTGAAGCTTTCTTT. Residues: CASSYSDEANTEAFF.

The gene calls are TRBV19 and TRBJ1-1; maybe TRBD1 (5 bases). V was trimmed by 3 bases and J by 4 bases, leaving 12 bases between them. This CDR3 is built from 14 residues. Germline V CDR1 and CDR2: LNHDA, SQIVND (reference sequence). In DNA form, the CDR3 reads TGTGCCAGTAGTATCCTATCGGGGGGCACTGAAGCTTTCTTT. This gives the protein CASSILSGGTEAFF. Full variable domain (missing parts from reference TRBV19 and TRBJ1-1): DGGITQSPKYLFRKEGQNVTLSCEQNLNHDAMYWYRQDPGQGLRLIYYSQIVNDFQKGDIAEGYSVSREKKESFPLTVTSAQKNPTAFYLCASSILSGGTEAFFGQGTRLTVV.

The chain recombines TRBV12-3 or TRBV12-4 with TRBJ1-1, with 9 bases fitting TRBD1. This CDR3 spans 13 amino acids. The J segment lost 11 bases and the V segment lost 6 bases, leaving 10 bases of the junction unmatched. CDR3 nucleotide sequence: TGTGCCAGCAGAGAAACACAGGGGGCAGGGGCTTTCTTT. This codes for CASRETQGAGAFF.

This clone was recorded once. J is TRBJ2-5 and V is TRBV3-1 (or the pseudogene TRBV3-2); D unresolved. Germline lookup yields CDR1 LGHDT and CDR2 YNNKEL (reference sequence). V was cut by 4 bases and J by 7 bases, with 10 bases left in between. The CDR3 spans 12 residues. CDR3 protein: CASSPQGGTQYF. The CDR3 coding sequence is TGTGCCAGCAGCCCTCAAGGCGGGACCCAGTACTTC.

This rearrangement joins TRBV7-2 to TRBJ2-7; D might be TRBD2 (6 bases). V was cut by 3 bases and J by 8 bases, with 23 bases left in between. Germline V CDR1 and CDR2: SGHTA, FQGNSA. CDR3 length: 16 residues. CDR3 coding DNA: TGTGCCAGCAGCTTGGGACCTACGGGACTCCTACGACAGCAGTACTTC. It yields the protein CASSLGPTGLLRQQYF. The variable domain in full, with the rest retrieved from reference TRBV7-2 and TRBJ2-7, is GAGVSQSPSNKVTEKGKDVELRCDPISGHTALYWYRQSLGQGLEFLIYFQGNSAPDKSGLPSDRFSAERTGGSVSTLTIQRTQQEDSAVYLCASSLGPTGLLRQQYFGPGTRLTVT.